Below, one T cell receptor (beta chain) is given with its context. Its antigen is undetermined. TCRdb analysed the 5' RACE reads with MiXCR anew, one entry per CDR3 protein. In the table there are more than 150,000 distinct CDR3 sequences, around 10% of which are singletons. CDR1 is SGHAT, CDR2 FQNNGV, per germline. Deletions cut 5 bases from V and 8 bases from J, with 7 bases between. The CDR3 length is 11 residues. This entry is derived from a study of T-cell memory formation after mild COVID-19. Study-level results: Some clones that responded turned up in pre-infection memory, which suggests that cross-reactive memory joined in.

The chain recombines TRBV11-2 with TRBJ2-4; D is undetermined. Sequenced: PBMCs or a T cell subset sorted from them (not recorded which). The sequence was collected from a man aged 18 to 30 who had mild COVID-19 (a few samples of this study predate the infection). Cell type and time point are not known. The CDR3 nucleotides read TGTGCCAGCAGCCCCCGGTACATTCAGTACTTC. Residues: CASSPRYIQYF.